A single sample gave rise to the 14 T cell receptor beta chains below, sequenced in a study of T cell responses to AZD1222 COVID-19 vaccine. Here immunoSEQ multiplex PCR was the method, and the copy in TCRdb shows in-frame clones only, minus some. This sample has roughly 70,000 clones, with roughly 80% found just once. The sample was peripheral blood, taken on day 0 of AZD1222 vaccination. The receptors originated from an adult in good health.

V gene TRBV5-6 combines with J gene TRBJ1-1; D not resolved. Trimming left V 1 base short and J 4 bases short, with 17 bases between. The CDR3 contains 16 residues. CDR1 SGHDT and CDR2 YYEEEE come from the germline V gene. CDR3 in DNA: TGTGCCAGCAGCTTGTTAGGCTGGGAGCGATCCACTGAAGCTTTCTTT. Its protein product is CASSLLGWERSTEAFF.

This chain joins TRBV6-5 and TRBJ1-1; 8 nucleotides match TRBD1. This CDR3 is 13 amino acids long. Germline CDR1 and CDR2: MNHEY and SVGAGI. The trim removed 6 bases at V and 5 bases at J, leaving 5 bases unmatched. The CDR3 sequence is CASRETGETEAFF. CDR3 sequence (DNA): TGTGCCAGCAGGGAGACAGGGGAGACTGAAGCTTTCTTT.

CDR3 protein: CASSLGVGQPQHF. CDR3 nucleotide sequence: TGTGCCAGCAGTTTAGGGGTGGGGCAGCCCCAGCATTTT. The V call is TRBV27, the J call TRBJ1-5; no clear D gene. The germline V gene has CDR1 MNHEY and CDR2 SMNVEV (reference sequence). CDR3 size: 13 residues. With 2 bases removed from V and 7 bases from J, the gap between germline ends came to 9 bases.

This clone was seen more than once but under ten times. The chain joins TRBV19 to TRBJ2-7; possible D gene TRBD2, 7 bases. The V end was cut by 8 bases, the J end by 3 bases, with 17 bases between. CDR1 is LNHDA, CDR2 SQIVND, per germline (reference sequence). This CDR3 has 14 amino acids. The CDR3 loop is CASPAEGGGYEQYF. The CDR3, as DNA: TGTGCCAGTCCTGCAGAGGGGGGGGGCTACGAGCAGTACTTC.

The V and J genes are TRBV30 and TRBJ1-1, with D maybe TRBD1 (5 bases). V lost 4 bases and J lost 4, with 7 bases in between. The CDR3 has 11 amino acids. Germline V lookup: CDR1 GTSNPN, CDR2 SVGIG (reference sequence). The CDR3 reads CAWTGSTEAFF. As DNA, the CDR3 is TGTGCCTGGACAGGGTCCACTGAAGCTTTCTTT.

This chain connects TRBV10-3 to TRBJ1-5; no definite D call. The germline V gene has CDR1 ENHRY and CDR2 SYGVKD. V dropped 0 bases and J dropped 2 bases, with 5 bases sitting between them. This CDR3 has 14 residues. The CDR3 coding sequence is TGTGCCATCAGTGAGTCGTATGGCAATCAGCCCCAGCATTTT. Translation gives CAISESYGNQPQHF.

CDR3 coding DNA: TGTGCCAGCAGCTTGCTAGCGGGGAACAATGAGCAGTTCTTC. Protein: CASSLLAGNNEQFF. The V call is TRBV7-3, the J call TRBJ2-1; 9 nucleotides align to TRBD2. This CDR3 is 14 amino acids long. V lost 3 bases, J lost 5 bases, and 2 bases stayed unmatched. Germline CDR1 is SGHTA and CDR2 is FQGTGA.

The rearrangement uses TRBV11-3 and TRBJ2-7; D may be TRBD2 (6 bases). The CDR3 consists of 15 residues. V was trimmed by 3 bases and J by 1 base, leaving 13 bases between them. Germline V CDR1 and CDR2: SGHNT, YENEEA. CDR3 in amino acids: CASSFGAGGSYEQYF. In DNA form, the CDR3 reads TGTGCCAGCAGCTTCGGGGCAGGAGGGTCCTACGAGCAGTACTTC.

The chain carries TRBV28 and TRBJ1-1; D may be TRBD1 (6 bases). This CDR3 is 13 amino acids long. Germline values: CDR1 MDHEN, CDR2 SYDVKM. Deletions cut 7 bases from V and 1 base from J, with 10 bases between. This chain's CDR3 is CASTVRGNTEAFF. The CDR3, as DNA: TGTGCCAGCACCGTCAGGGGGAACACTGAAGCTTTCTTT.

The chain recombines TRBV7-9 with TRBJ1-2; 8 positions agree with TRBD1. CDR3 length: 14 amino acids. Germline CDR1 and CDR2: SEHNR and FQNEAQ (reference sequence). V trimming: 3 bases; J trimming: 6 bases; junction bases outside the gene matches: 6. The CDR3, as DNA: TGTGCCAGCAGCTTCCCGGACAGGGTTGATGGCTACACCTTC. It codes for CASSFPDRVDGYTF.

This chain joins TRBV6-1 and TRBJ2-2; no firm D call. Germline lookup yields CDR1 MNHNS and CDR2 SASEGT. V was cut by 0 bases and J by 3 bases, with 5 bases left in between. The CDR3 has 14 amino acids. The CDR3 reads CASSEAADTGELFF. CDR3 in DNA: TGTGCCAGCAGTGAAGCGGCAGACACCGGGGAGCTGTTTTTT.

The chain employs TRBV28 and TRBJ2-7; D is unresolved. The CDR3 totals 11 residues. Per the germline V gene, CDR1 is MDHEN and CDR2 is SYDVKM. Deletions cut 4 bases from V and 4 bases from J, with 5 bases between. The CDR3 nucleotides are TGTGCCAGCAGTTCGAGTTACGAGCAGTACTTC. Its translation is CASSSSYEQYF.

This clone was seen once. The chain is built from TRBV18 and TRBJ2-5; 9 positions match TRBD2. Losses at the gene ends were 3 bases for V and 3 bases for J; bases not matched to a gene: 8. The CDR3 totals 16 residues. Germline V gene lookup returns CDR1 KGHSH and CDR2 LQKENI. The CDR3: CASSPSRSGGEETQYF. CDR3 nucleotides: TGTGCCAGCTCACCCAGTCGTAGCGGGGGAGAAGAGACCCAGTACTTC. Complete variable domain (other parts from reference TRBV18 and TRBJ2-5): NAGVMQNPRHLVRRRGQEARLRCSPMKGHSHVYWYRQLPEEGLKFMVYLQKENIIDESGMPKERFSAEFPKEGPSILRIQQVVRGDSAAYFCASSPSRSGGEETQYFGPGTRLLVL.

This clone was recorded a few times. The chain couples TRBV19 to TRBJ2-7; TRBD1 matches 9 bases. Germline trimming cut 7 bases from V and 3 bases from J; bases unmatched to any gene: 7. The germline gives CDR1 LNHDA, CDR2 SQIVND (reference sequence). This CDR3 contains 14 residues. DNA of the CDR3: TGTGCCAGTAAAGGACAGGGGATCGGCTACGAGCAGTACTTC. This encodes CASKGQGIGYEQYF.